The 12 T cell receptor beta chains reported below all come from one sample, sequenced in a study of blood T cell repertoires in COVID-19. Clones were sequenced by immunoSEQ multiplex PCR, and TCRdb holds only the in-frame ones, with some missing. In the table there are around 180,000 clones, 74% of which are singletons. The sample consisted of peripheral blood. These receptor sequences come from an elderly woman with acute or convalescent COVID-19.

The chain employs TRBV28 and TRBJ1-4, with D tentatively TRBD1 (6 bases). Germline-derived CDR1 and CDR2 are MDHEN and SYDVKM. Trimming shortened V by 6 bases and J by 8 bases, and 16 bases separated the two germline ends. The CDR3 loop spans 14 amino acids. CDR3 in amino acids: CASRQQGGQEKLFF. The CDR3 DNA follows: TGTGCCAGCAGGCAACAGGGCGGACAAGAAAAACTGTTTTTT.

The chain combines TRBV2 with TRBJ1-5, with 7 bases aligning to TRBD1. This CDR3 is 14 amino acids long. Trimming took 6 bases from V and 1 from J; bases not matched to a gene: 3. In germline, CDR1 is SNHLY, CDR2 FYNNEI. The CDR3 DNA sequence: TGTGCCAGCAGAGGACAGGTCAGCAATCAGCCCCAGCATTTT. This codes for CASRGQVSNQPQHF.

This chain's CDR3 is CAILAGGVPAYEQYF. The CDR3 bases are TGTGCCATTCTAGCGGGAGGGGTTCCGGCCTACGAGCAGTACTTC. The rearrangement links TRBV6-5 to TRBJ2-7; 12 nucleotides match TRBD2. Germline V CDR1 and CDR2: MNHEY, SVGAGI. The CDR3 length is 15 residues. Trimming cost V 10 bases and J 2 bases; bases outside gene matches: 9.

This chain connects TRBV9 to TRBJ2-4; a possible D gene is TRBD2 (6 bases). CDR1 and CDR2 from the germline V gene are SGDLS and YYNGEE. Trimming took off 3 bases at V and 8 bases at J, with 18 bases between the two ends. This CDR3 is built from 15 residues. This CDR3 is CASSDGGAGEDIQYF. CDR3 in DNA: TGTGCCAGCAGCGACGGCGGGGCAGGAGAGGACATTCAGTACTTC. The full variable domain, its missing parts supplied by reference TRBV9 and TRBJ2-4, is DSGVTQTPKHLITATGQRVTLRCSPRSGDLSVYWYQQSLDQGLQFLIQYYNGEERAKGNILERFSAQQFPDLHSELNLSSLELGDSALYFCASSDGGAGEDIQYFGAGTRLSVL.

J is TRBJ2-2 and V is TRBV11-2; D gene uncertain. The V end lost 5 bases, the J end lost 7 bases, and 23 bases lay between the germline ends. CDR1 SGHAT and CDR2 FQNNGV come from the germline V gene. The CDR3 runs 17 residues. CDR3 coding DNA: TGTGCCAGCAGCCTTAGCCGTTGGCCCTCTATGAGCGGGGAGCTGTTTTTT. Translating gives CASSLSRWPSMSGELFF.

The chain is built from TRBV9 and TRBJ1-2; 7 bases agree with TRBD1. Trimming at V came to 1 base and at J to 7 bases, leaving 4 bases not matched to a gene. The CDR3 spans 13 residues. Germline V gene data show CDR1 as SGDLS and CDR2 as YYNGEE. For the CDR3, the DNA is TGTGCCAGCAGCGTAACAGGGGCAGGTGGCTACACCTTC. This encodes CASSVTGAGGYTF.

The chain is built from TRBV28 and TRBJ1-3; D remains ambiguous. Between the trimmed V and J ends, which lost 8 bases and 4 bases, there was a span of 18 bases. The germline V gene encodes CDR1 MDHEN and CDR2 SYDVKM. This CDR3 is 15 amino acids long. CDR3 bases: TGTGCCAGCCGTTCACCGACTTCACGGGGAAACACCATATATTTT. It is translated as CASRSPTSRGNTIYF.

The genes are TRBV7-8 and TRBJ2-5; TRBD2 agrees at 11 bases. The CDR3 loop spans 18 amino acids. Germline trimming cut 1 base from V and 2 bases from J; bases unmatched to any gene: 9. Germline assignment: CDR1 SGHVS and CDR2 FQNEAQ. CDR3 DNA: TGTGCCAGCAGCTTAGGCGGGCCTAGCGGGAGGTGGCAAGAGACCCAGTACTTC. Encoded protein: CASSLGGPSGRWQETQYF. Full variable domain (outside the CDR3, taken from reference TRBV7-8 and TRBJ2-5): GAGVSQSPRYKVAKRGQDVALRCDPISGHVSLFWYQQALGQGPEFLTYFQNEAQLDKSGLPSDRFFAERPEGSVSTLKIQRTQQEDSAVYLCASSLGGPSGRWQETQYFGPGTRLLVL.

The CDR3 is CASSANGVSTDTQYF. The DNA for the CDR3 is TGTGCCAGCAGCGCCAACGGGGTGAGCACAGATACGCAGTATTTT. The chain combines TRBV9 with TRBJ2-3; perhaps TRBD2 as D (5 bases). V lost 3 bases and J lost 0, with 11 bases in between. The CDR3 length is 15 residues. Germline V gene data show CDR1 as SGDLS and CDR2 as YYNGEE.

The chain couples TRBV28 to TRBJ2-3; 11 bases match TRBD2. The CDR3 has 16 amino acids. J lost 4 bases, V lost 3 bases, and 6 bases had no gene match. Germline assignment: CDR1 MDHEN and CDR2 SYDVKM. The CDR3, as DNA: TGTGCCAGCAGTTTCATAGCGGGAGGGAGCGCAGATACGCAGTATTTT. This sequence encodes CASSFIAGGSADTQYF.

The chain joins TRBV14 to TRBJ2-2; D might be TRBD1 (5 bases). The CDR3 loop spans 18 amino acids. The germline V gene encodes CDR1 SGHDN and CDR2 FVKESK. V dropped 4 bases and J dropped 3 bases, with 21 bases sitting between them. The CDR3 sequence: CASSREPTVPWYTGELFF. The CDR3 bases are TGTGCCAGCAGCCGAGAACCGACAGTTCCTTGGTACACCGGGGAGCTGTTTTTT.

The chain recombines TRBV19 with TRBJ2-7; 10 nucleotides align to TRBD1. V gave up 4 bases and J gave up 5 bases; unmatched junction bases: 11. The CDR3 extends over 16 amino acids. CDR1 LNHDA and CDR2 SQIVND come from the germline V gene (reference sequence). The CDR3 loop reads CASSKGIGDRGHEQYF. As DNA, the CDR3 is TGTGCCAGTAGTAAAGGTATAGGGGACAGGGGTCACGAGCAGTACTTC.